The 25 T cell receptor beta chains reported below all come from one sample, sequenced in a study of cytomegalovirus exposure and HLA in healthy donors. 60 Vbeta and 13 Jbeta primers were used in PCR. Measured with immunoSEQ multiplex PCR; TCRdb has only the in-frame clones, and not every one. The sample yields about 200,000 clones, around 83% seen once. Sequencing was performed on PBMCs. All receptors derive from a woman between 40 and 50 years old in good health and CMV-seronegative.

This clone appeared a few times. This chain links TRBV5-1 with TRBJ1-4; the match to TRBD1 covers 12 bases. The CDR3 covers 19 residues. Germline assignment: CDR1 SGHRS and CDR2 YFSETQ. Trimming removed 0 bases from V and 4 bases from J; junction bases left unmatched: 10. The CDR3, as DNA: TGCGCCAGCAGCTTGGGCAGTGGGACAGGGGGCGCGGGTAATGAAAAACTGTTTTTT. It encodes CASSLGSGTGGAGNEKLFF. Based on the CDR3 plus reference TRBV5-1 and TRBJ1-4, the full variable domain is KAGVTQTPRYLIKTRGQQVTLSCSPISGHRSVSWYQQTPGQGLQFLFEYFSETQRNKGNFPGRFSGRQFSNSRSEMNVSTLELGDSALYLCASSLGSGTGGAGNEKLFFGSGTQLSVL.

This clone was seen a single time. The chain couples TRBV19 to TRBJ1-1, with D tentatively TRBD1 (6 bases). V shed 8 bases and J shed 0 bases, with 16 bases lying between them. From germline, CDR1 is LNHDA and CDR2 SQIVND (reference sequence). There are 15 residues in the CDR3. This chain's CDR3 is CASSLTAGVNTEAFF. In DNA, the CDR3 is TGTGCCAGTTCCCTCACGGCAGGGGTGAACACTGAAGCTTTCTTT.

The chain joins TRBV4-3 to TRBJ1-2, with a possible D match to TRBD1 (6 bases). The V and J ends lost 3 bases and 4 bases respectively, with 21 bases between them. The CDR3 is 17 residues long. Germline CDR1 and CDR2: LGHNA and YSLEER. This CDR3 reads CASSQREGGLGVYGYTF. The CDR3, as DNA: TGCGCCAGCAGCCAGCGGGAGGGGGGGTTGGGGGTCTATGGCTACACCTTC.

The V call is TRBV7-6, the J call TRBJ1-3; no clear D. The CDR3 spans 13 residues. Trimming stripped 5 bases from V and 3 bases from J, with 8 bases between. Germline V gives CDR1 SGHVS, CDR2 FNYEAQ. For the CDR3, the DNA is TGTGCCAGCAGCCCCGAGGTTGGAAACACCATATATTTT. Residues: CASSPEVGNTIYF.

CDR3 coding DNA: TGTGCCTGGAGTCCTACCTCGAGGGTCAGCTTGGGGGAAAAACTGTTTTTT. This encodes CAWSPTSRVSLGEKLFF. The rearrangement links TRBV30 to TRBJ1-4; D call uncertain. The CDR3 is made up of 17 amino acids. Germline V gene lookup returns CDR1 GTSNPN and CDR2 SVGIG (reference sequence). With 2 bases removed from V and 8 bases from J, the gap between germline ends came to 24 bases. Drawing the rest from reference TRBV30 and TRBJ1-4, the complete variable domain is SQTIHQWPATLVQPVGSPLSLECTVEGTSNPNLYWYRQAAGRGLQLLFYSVGIGQISSEVPQNLSASRPQDRQFILSSKKLLLSDSGFYLCAWSPTSRVSLGEKLFFGSGTQLSVL.

The V call is TRBV2, the J call TRBJ2-3; D is undetermined. Germline CDR1 is SNHLY and CDR2 is FYNNEI. CDR3 length: 14 residues. Trimming removed 0 bases from V and 3 bases from J, with 7 bases in between. CDR3 protein: CASSEAVRTDTQYF. The CDR3, as DNA: TGTGCCAGCAGTGAAGCTGTCCGTACAGATACGCAGTATTTT.

The rearrangement links TRBV19 to TRBJ2-1, with D perhaps matching TRBD1 (6 bases). CDR1 and CDR2 (germline): LNHDA, SQIVND (reference sequence). This CDR3 has 14 amino acids. V was cut by 7 bases and J by 7 bases, with 17 bases left in between. CDR3 in DNA: TGTGCCAGTACCCCACCGGGACAACGGAATGAGCAGTTCTTC. The encoded protein is CASTPPGQRNEQFF.

The chain joins TRBV19 to TRBJ1-5; 7 bases are a match to TRBD1. This CDR3 has 14 amino acids. V lost 2 bases, J lost 5 bases, and 3 bases stayed unmatched. CDR1 is LNHDA, CDR2 SQIVND, per germline (reference sequence). CDR3 coding DNA: TGTGCCAGTAGTATAACAGGGGAACATCAGCCCCAGCATTTT. It specifies CASSITGEHQPQHF.

The chain carries TRBV4-1 and TRBJ1-1; perhaps TRBD1 as D (6 bases). The germline V and J ends were trimmed by 4 bases and 4 bases, with 10 bases remaining between them. Germline values: CDR1 MGHRA, CDR2 YSYEKL. The CDR3 spans 13 residues. The CDR3 loop is CASSRTGSTEAFF. The DNA of the CDR3 is TGCGCCAGCAGCCGCACAGGGAGCACTGAAGCTTTCTTT.

CDR3 protein: CASSFGPGQGRGTEAFF. In DNA, the CDR3 is TGTGCCAGCAGCTTTGGACCGGGACAAGGTAGAGGGACTGAAGCTTTCTTT. V and J are TRBV7-9 and TRBJ1-1, with a tentative D call TRBD1 (6 bases). Trimming removed 3 bases at V and 5 bases at J, with 22 bases between. CDR1 is SEHNR and CDR2 is FQNEAQ in the germline V gene (reference sequence). CDR3 size: 17 residues.

The chain links TRBV5-8 to TRBJ1-5; D is possibly TRBD1 (5 bases). The ends were cut back, 2 bases at V and 5 bases at J, with 20 bases in the middle. The CDR3 contains 17 residues. Germline V CDR1 and CDR2: SGHTS, YDEGEE. The CDR3 DNA is TGTGCCAGCAGCTTTTGGTATCCAGGGTCCGGGTATCAGCCCCAGCATTTT. Translating gives CASSFWYPGSGYQPQHF.

The genes are TRBV4-1 and TRBJ2-5; 9 bases fit TRBD2. V lost 0 bases, J lost 1 base, and 6 bases stayed unmatched. Germline lookup yields CDR1 MGHRA and CDR2 YSYEKL. CDR3 length: 17 amino acids. The CDR3, as DNA: TGCGCCAGCAGCCAAGACCCGGCAGCGGGGGGCCAAGAGACCCAGTACTTC. Encoded protein: CASSQDPAAGGQETQYF.

This clone was observed a few times. The V call is TRBV11-2, the J call TRBJ1-2; weak D call: TRBD1 (5 bases). The germline gives CDR1 SGHAT, CDR2 FQNNGV. This CDR3 is 16 amino acids long. V lost 3 bases and J 5 bases, leaving 19 bases between the germline ends. The CDR3 loop is CASSLTRDPGGYGYTF. CDR3 coding DNA: TGTGCCAGCAGCTTGACCCGGGACCCCGGGGGGTATGGCTACACCTTC.

This chain links TRBV11-3 with TRBJ1-6; D not certain. This CDR3 contains 12 residues. Per germline, CDR1 SGHNT and CDR2 YENEEA. V gave up 9 bases and J gave up 2 bases, with 5 bases separating them. The CDR3 sequence is CASSAYNSPLHF. CDR3 in DNA: TGTGCCAGTTCCGCCTATAATTCACCCCTCCACTTT.

This chain links TRBV7-9 with TRBJ2-3; the D gene is possibly TRBD1 (5 bases). V lost 4 bases and J 3 bases, leaving 14 bases between the germline ends. The CDR3 is 15 residues long. Germline assignment: CDR1 SEHNR and CDR2 FQNEAQ (reference sequence). The CDR3 DNA sequence: TGTGCCAGCAGCTCAGGGTTGGGGCTAACAGATACGCAGTATTTT. It codes for CASSSGLGLTDTQYF.

This chain links TRBV9 with TRBJ1-1, with TRBD1 matching over 9 bases. CDR3 length equals 15 residues. The germline V gene encodes CDR1 SGDLS and CDR2 YYNGEE. The V segment lost 4 bases and the J segment 0 bases; nucleotides outside the gene matches: 4. The CDR3 DNA reads TGTGCCAGCAGCAGATACAGGGGGCTGAACACTGAAGCTTTCTTT. This codes for CASSRYRGLNTEAFF.

This clone occurred a few times. The CDR3 reads CASRTGQGTGNQPQHF. The CDR3 coding sequence is TGTGCCAGTAGGACGGGACAGGGGACGGGCAATCAGCCCCAGCATTTT. The rearrangement joins TRBV19 to TRBJ1-5, with TRBD1 matching over 10 bases. From germline, CDR1 is LNHDA and CDR2 SQIVND (reference sequence). CDR3 length equals 16 residues. J was trimmed by 2 bases and V by 6 bases; bases with no gene match: 7.

This clone was seen a few times. V gene TRBV5-6 combines with J gene TRBJ2-3; D not resolved. Looked up from germline, CDR1 is SGHDT and CDR2 is YYEEEE. V lost 4 bases to trimming and J lost 0 bases, with 9 bases between them. The CDR3 runs 14 residues. CDR3 nucleotide sequence: TGTGCCAGCAGCCCTCCGACTAGCACAGATACGCAGTATTTT. It encodes CASSPPTSTDTQYF.

The rearrangement uses TRBV11-2 and TRBJ2-7; no clear D gene. Germline values: CDR1 SGHAT, CDR2 FQNNGV. The CDR3 has 12 residues. V gave up 3 bases and J gave up 8 bases, with 11 bases separating them. The CDR3 is CASSFGQDQQYF. In DNA form, the CDR3 reads TGTGCCAGCAGCTTTGGGCAAGACCAGCAGTACTTC.

The genes are TRBV13 and TRBJ2-2; 7 nucleotides line up with TRBD1. This CDR3 is 17 amino acids long. The germline V gene has CDR1 PRHDT and CDR2 FYEKMQ (reference sequence). The trim removed 6 bases at V and 11 bases at J, leaving 21 bases unmatched. CDR3 sequence: CASSYRTGAPLLAELFF. In DNA form, the CDR3 reads TGTGCCAGCAGTTACAGAACAGGGGCGCCCCTGCTTGCAGAGCTGTTTTTT.

The rearrangement joins TRBV11-3 to TRBJ2-1; D remains ambiguous. The CDR3 is 14 residues long. Germline lookup yields CDR1 SGHNT and CDR2 YENEEA. Between the trimmed V and J ends, which lost 2 bases and 9 bases, there was a span of 14 bases. The CDR3, as DNA: TGTGCCAGCAGCTTACCCATTGCGAATGTTGAGCAGTTCTTC. Translating gives CASSLPIANVEQFF.

V and J are TRBV5-1 and TRBJ2-5, with TRBD2 as a possible D gene (6 bases). V was clipped by 4 bases and J by 0 bases, with 16 bases between them. Per the germline V gene, CDR1 is SGHRS and CDR2 is YFSETQ. The CDR3 loop spans 16 amino acids. The CDR3 bases are TGCGCCAGCAGCCCTTCGGGAGACAAGTACCAAGAGACCCAGTACTTC. This encodes CASSPSGDKYQETQYF.

The gene calls are TRBV10-3 and TRBJ2-7, with TRBD1 matching over 9 bases. From germline, CDR1 is ENHRY and CDR2 SYGVKD. The CDR3 runs 16 residues. The ends lost 6 bases at V and 1 base at J; junction bases unmatched: 10. The CDR3 sequence is CAIRAGPGTGSYEQYF. CDR3 nucleotide sequence: TGTGCCATCAGGGCCGGCCCCGGGACAGGGTCCTACGAGCAGTACTTC.

As to this clone: The junction shows a germline mismatch at one end, possibly a read error. The chain recombines TRBV7-9 with TRBJ1-2, with D perhaps matching TRBD1 (6 bases). Germline CDR1 SEHNR, CDR2 FQNEAQ (reference sequence). The CDR3 totals 15 residues. CDR3 amino acids: CSSSPRTVINYGYTF. In DNA, the CDR3 is TGTTCCAGCAGCCCTCGGACAGTGATTAACTATGGCTACACCTTC.

The chain joins TRBV7-2 to TRBJ1-1; no reliable D call. This CDR3 has 14 amino acids. V was clipped by 1 base and J by 2 bases, with 8 bases between them. Germline V gene lookup returns CDR1 SGHTA and CDR2 FQGNSA. The CDR3 nucleotides are TGTGCCAGCAGCTTAGTGACATACAACACTGAAGCTTTCTTT. Amino acids: CASSLVTYNTEAFF.